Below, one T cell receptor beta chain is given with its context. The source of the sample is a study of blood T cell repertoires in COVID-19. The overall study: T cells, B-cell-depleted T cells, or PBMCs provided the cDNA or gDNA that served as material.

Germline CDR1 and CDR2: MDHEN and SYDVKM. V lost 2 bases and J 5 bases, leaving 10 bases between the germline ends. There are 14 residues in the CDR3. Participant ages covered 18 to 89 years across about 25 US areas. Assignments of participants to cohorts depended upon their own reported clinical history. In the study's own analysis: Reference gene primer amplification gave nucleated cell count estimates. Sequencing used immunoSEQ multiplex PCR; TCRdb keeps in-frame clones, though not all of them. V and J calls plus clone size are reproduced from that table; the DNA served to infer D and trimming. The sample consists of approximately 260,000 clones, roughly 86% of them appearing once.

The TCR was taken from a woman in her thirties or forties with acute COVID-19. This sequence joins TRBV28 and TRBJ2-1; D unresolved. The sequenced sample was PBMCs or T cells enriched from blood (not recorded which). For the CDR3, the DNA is TGTGCCAGCAGTTTAGGTCAGGTCAACAATGAGCAGTTCTTC. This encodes CASSLGQVNNEQFF.